Below are 30 T cell receptor beta chains sequenced from a single sample in a study of blood T cells in healthy people across ages. Primers used in a second PCR of about 7 to 12 cycles were a sample-barcoded 5' primer and a J-beta primer mix. MiXCR was run by TCRdb on the 5' RACE reads, yielding one entry per CDR3 protein. The data hold about a million distinct CDR3 sequences, with about 48% observed a single time. The material sequenced was blood. The receptors here all came from a man in his thirties or forties in good health.

This clonotype was observed a handful of times. The chain links TRBV7-9 to TRBJ1-6; no clear D. The CDR3 is 14 amino acids. V gave up 1 base and J gave up 8 bases, with 9 bases separating them. The germline CDR1 and CDR2 sequences are SEHNR and FQNEAQ (reference sequence). DNA of the CDR3: TGTGCCAGCAGCTTAGACAGTACTTATTCACCCCTCCACTTT. Translated, it gives CASSLDSTYSPLHF. Supplemented by reference TRBV7-9 and TRBJ1-6, the full variable domain reads DTGVSQNPRHKITKRGQNVTFRCDPISEHNRLYWYRQTLGQGPEFLTYFQNEAQLEKSRLLSDRFSAERPKGSFSTLEIQRTEQGDSAMYLCASSLDSTYSPLHFGNGTRLTVT.

The rearrangement uses TRBV7-3 and TRBJ2-7, with D perhaps TRBD1 (5 bases). CDR1 is SGHTA and CDR2 is FQGTGA in the germline V gene. V lost 4 bases, J lost 4 bases, and 11 bases lay in between. This CDR3 has 13 residues. CDR3 protein: CASSSGKGYEQYF. CDR3 DNA: TGTGCCAGCAGCTCAGGGAAAGGTTACGAGCAGTACTTC.

This clonotype appeared a few times. This chain uses TRBV18 with TRBJ2-7, with TRBD1 matching 8 bases. The CDR3 totals 14 residues. The germline V gene has CDR1 KGHSH and CDR2 LQKENI. V was clipped by 4 bases and J by 1 base; unmatched bases: 3. For the CDR3, the DNA is TGTGCCAGCTCACAACAGGGGGTGTCCTACGAGCAGTACTTC. Amino acid sequence: CASSQQGVSYEQYF.

The J gene is TRBJ2-3, the V gene TRBV6-5; TRBD1 agrees at 8 bases. CDR3 size: 15 residues. Germline V gene sequence: CDR1 MNHEY, CDR2 SVGAGI. V lost 6 bases to trimming and J lost 5 bases; unmatched junction nucleotides: 10. In DNA, the CDR3 is TGTGCCAGCAGCTACCGGACAGGGACACAAGATACGCAGTATTTT. Translating it yields CASSYRTGTQDTQYF.

This chain links TRBV7-9 with TRBJ1-2; 7 positions agree with TRBD1. V shed 6 bases and J 4 bases; nucleotides not matched to a gene: 8. Germline values: CDR1 SEHNR, CDR2 FQNEAQ (reference sequence). The CDR3 totals 14 residues. The CDR3 coding sequence is TGTGCCAGCAGGCCGACAGGGAATTTCTATGGCTACACCTTC. This gives the protein CASRPTGNFYGYTF.

This clonotype was seen a few times. This chain connects TRBV18 to TRBJ2-7; tentative D call: TRBD1 (5 bases). Between the trimmed V and J ends, which lost 0 bases and 6 bases, there was a span of 15 bases. Germline V gives CDR1 KGHSH, CDR2 LQKENI. CDR3 length equals 15 residues. CDR3: CASSPPGRSVGEQYF. DNA for the CDR3: TGTGCCAGCTCACCACCGGGGCGTAGTGTGGGCGAGCAGTACTTC.

The V and J genes are TRBV7-9 and TRBJ2-5, with 7 bases fitting TRBD1. There are 13 residues in the CDR3. Germline V gene data show CDR1 as SEHNR and CDR2 as FQNEAQ (reference sequence). V dropped 5 bases and J dropped 2; count of bases not matched to a gene: 2. CDR3 region: CASSGTEQETQYF. Written as DNA, the CDR3 is TGTGCCAGCAGCGGGACAGAACAAGAGACCCAGTACTTC.

This chain joins TRBV27 and TRBJ2-7; a weak D match, TRBD2 (6 bases). The germline V and J ends were trimmed by 7 bases and 2 bases, with 12 bases remaining between them. Germline V gene lookup returns CDR1 MNHEY and CDR2 SMNVEV (reference sequence). The CDR3 totals 13 residues. The DNA for the CDR3 is TGTGCCAGCACCAGCGCGGGGACCTACGAGCAGTACTTC. Protein product: CASTSAGTYEQYF.

The chain couples TRBV11-2 to TRBJ2-5, with D perhaps TRBD2 (6 bases). CDR3 length: 15 amino acids. The germline CDR1 and CDR2 sequences are SGHAT and FQNNGV. V was clipped by 1 base and J by 7 bases, with 16 bases between them. The CDR3 loop is CASSLGRGLGWTQYF. CDR3 nucleotides: TGTGCCAGCAGCTTAGGTCGGGGGTTAGGGTGGACCCAGTACTTC.

The gene calls are TRBV4-2 and TRBJ2-4, with D hard to call. Matching the DNA end better, TRBJ2-7 makes the J call doubtful. The CDR3 is 17 residues long. Germline loops: CDR1 LGHNA, CDR2 YNFKEQ. The CDR3 loop reads CASSPGGWRISSHEQYF. The CDR3 DNA reads TGTGCCAGCAGCCCCGGTGGCTGGCGGATATCGTCCCACGAGCAGTACTTC.

This CDR3 is CASRAAHEQYF. CDR3 sequence (DNA): TGTGCCAGCAGGGCGGCCCACGAGCAGTACTTC. The gene calls are TRBV12-3 or TRBV12-4 and TRBJ2-5; D remains ambiguous. Judging by the DNA end, TRBJ2-7 fits better; the J call may be wrong. The length of the CDR3 is 11 residues.

This clonotype came up a few times. CDR3 in DNA: TGTGCCAGCAGTTTTTCCGACAGGGCTGGGGCCAACGTCCTGACTTTC. Translated, it gives CASSFSDRAGANVLTF. The chain joins TRBV27 to TRBJ2-6, with 7 bases identical to TRBD1. V gave up 3 bases and J gave up 2 bases; unmatched junction bases: 4. Germline V gives CDR1 MNHEY, CDR2 SMNVEV (reference sequence). The CDR3 contains 16 residues.

The J gene is TRBJ1-5, the V gene TRBV2; no firm D call. CDR3 size: 14 residues. The V and J ends lost 3 bases and 2 bases respectively, with 8 bases between them. The germline V gene encodes CDR1 SNHLY and CDR2 FYNNEI. CDR3 coding DNA: TGTGCCAGCAGTGATTTCTTCGGCAATCAGCCCCAGCATTTT. Its protein product is CASSDFFGNQPQHF.

This clonotype was found once. The chain carries TRBV10-3 and TRBJ1-1, with D maybe TRBD1 (6 bases). The CDR3 has 14 residues. Looked up from germline, CDR1 is ENHRY and CDR2 is SYGVKD. V was trimmed by 3 bases and J by 0 bases, leaving 8 bases between them. CDR3 region: CAISDGTMNTEAFF. The CDR3 DNA sequence: TGTGCCATCAGTGATGGGACAATGAACACTGAAGCTTTCTTT.

The chain is built from TRBV2 and TRBJ1-1; D call uncertain. Germline V gives CDR1 SNHLY, CDR2 FYNNEI. The CDR3 has 15 residues. V lost 7 bases and J 4 bases, leaving 19 bases between the germline ends. CDR3 residues: CASTEGTFKGTEAFF. The CDR3 DNA sequence: TGTGCCAGCACCGAAGGAACCTTCAAGGGCACTGAAGCTTTCTTT.

This sequence joins TRBV5-1 and TRBJ2-3; 10 nucleotides agree with TRBD2. The CDR3 contains 16 residues. With 1 base clipped from V and 2 bases from J, the junction kept 4 bases outside the gene matches. Germline V gives CDR1 SGHRS, CDR2 YFSETQ. The CDR3 nucleotides read TGCGCCAGCAGCTTGAGCGGGGGGGCTTTCACAGATACGCAGTATTTT. The encoded protein is CASSLSGGAFTDTQYF.

The chain carries TRBV15 and TRBJ1-4; possible D gene TRBD1, 5 bases. The germline CDR1 and CDR2 sequences are LNHNV and YYDKDF (reference sequence). The CDR3 loop spans 14 amino acids. V was cut by 0 bases and J by 7 bases, with 9 bases left in between. The DNA of the CDR3 is TGTGCCACCAGCAGAGATGGGGACCCTGAAAAACTGTTTTTT. This encodes CATSRDGDPEKLFF.

The chain has TRBV6-1 and TRBJ2-3; D call uncertain. The CDR3 sequence is 13 residues long. CDR1 and CDR2 from the germline V gene are MNHNS and SASEGT. The V end was cut by 8 bases, the J end by 4 bases, with 13 bases between. The CDR3 DNA reads as TGTGCCAGCCGTCGAGTAGACGCAGATACGCAGTATTTT. Its translation is CASRRVDADTQYF.

The chain is built from TRBV10-3 and TRBJ2-1; D uncertain. V gave up 0 bases and J gave up 4 bases, with 7 bases separating them. Germline CDR1 reads ENHRY; CDR2 reads SYGVKD. This CDR3 region has 14 residues. DNA of the CDR3: TGTGCCATCAGTGAGTCGTCGGCTTACAATGAGCAGTTCTTC. It encodes CAISESSAYNEQFF.

This clonotype was seen more than once but under ten times. The chain employs TRBV7-2 and TRBJ2-7; possible D gene TRBD2, 6 bases. Trimming removed 0 bases at V and 2 bases at J, with 11 bases between. The germline V gene has CDR1 SGHTA and CDR2 FQGNSA. The CDR3 runs to 15 residues. Here the CDR3 reads CASSLAWDWTYEQYF. The CDR3 nucleotides are TGTGCCAGCAGCTTAGCTTGGGACTGGACCTACGAGCAGTACTTC.

The chain has TRBV7-2 and TRBJ1-3; D is undetermined. The ends were cut back, 7 bases at V and 0 bases at J, with 16 bases in the middle. This CDR3 region has 16 residues. Germline CDR1 SGHTA, CDR2 FQGNSA. CDR3 loop: CASTLRPSSSGNTIYF. The CDR3 DNA follows: TGTGCCAGCACCCTAAGGCCGTCTAGCTCTGGAAACACCATATATTTT.

The rearrangement links TRBV28 to TRBJ1-2, with 8 bases aligning to TRBD1. Germline V gives CDR1 MDHEN, CDR2 SYDVKM. V trimming: 3 bases; J trimming: 2 bases; junction bases outside the gene matches: 14. The CDR3 sequence is 18 residues long. CDR3 sequence: CASSFFSGGTALNYGYTF. DNA for the CDR3: TGTGCCAGCAGTTTTTTTTCAGGGGGCACCGCTCTAAACTATGGCTACACCTTC.

This clonotype has just a few counts. The V and J genes are TRBV5-1 and TRBJ2-7; D gene ambiguous. This CDR3 contains 18 residues. V lost 1 base and J lost 3, with 23 bases in between. Germline V CDR1 and CDR2: SGHRS, YFSETQ. This chain's CDR3 is CASSLNGVRNPANYEQYF. The CDR3 DNA follows: TGCGCCAGCAGCTTGAACGGCGTACGGAATCCCGCTAACTACGAGCAGTACTTC.

This clonotype was recorded a few times. The chain combines TRBV3-1 with TRBJ2-7, with D unresolved. Germline assignment: CDR1 LGHDT and CDR2 YNNKEL (reference sequence). V dropped 0 bases and J dropped 1 base, with 10 bases sitting between them. The CDR3 extends over 15 amino acids. The CDR3 protein is CASSQDSPVSYEQYF. Here the CDR3 DNA reads TGTGCCAGCAGCCAAGATTCGCCAGTTTCCTACGAGCAGTACTTC.

The J gene is TRBJ2-5, the V gene TRBV9; possibly TRBD2 for D (5 bases). The J call is in doubt because the DNA end fits TRBJ2-7 better. Germline CDR1 and CDR2: SGDLS and YYNGEE. The CDR3 runs 14 residues. CDR3 nucleotide sequence: TGTGCCAGCAGCGACCCAGGACTTCTGGACGAGCAGTACTTC. It translates to CASSDPGLLDEQYF.

V and J are TRBV4-1 and TRBJ2-1, with TRBD1 identical over 9 bases. CDR1 is MGHRA, CDR2 YSYEKL, per germline. Trimming removed 3 bases from V and 10 bases from J; junction bases left unmatched: 10. CDR3 length equals 15 residues. The CDR3 sequence is CASSQGQGMSYEQFF. In DNA, the CDR3 is TGCGCCAGCAGCCAGGGACAGGGAATGTCCTACGAGCAGTTCTTC.

The rearrangement joins TRBV5-6 to TRBJ2-3; TRBD2 agrees at 13 bases. The CDR3 loop spans 18 amino acids. V lost 4 bases and J lost 5; bases outside the gene matches: 13. Per germline, CDR1 SGHDT and CDR2 YYEEEE. CDR3 bases: TGTGCCAGCAGCCTTATACCGACTAGCGGGGGGAAAGGAGATACGCAGTATTTT. It encodes CASSLIPTSGGKGDTQYF. The variable domain in full, completed from reference TRBV5-6 and TRBJ2-3, reads DAGVTQSPTHLIKTRGQQVTLRCSPKSGHDTVSWYQQALGQGPQFIFQYYEEEERQRGNFPDRFSGHQFPNYSSELNVNALLLGDSALYLCASSLIPTSGGKGDTQYFGPGTRLTVL.

In this sample, this clonotype turned up a few times. The chain carries TRBV3-1 and TRBJ2-1; 7 bases are shared with TRBD2. There are 15 residues in the CDR3. Germline CDR1 and CDR2: LGHDT and YNNKEL (reference sequence). V lost 2 bases, J lost 2 bases, and 3 bases stayed unmatched. CDR3 region: CASSQSGVAYNEQFF. Here the CDR3 DNA reads TGTGCCAGCAGCCAAAGCGGGGTAGCCTACAATGAGCAGTTCTTC.

The chain joins TRBV3-1 to TRBJ2-1; D could derive from TRBD1 or TRBD2 (6 bases each). The CDR3 extends over 15 amino acids. From germline, CDR1 is LGHDT and CDR2 YNNKEL (reference sequence). Between the trimmed V and J ends, which lost 4 bases and 2 bases, there was a span of 12 bases. Written as DNA, the CDR3 is TGTGCCAGCAGCCCGGGGGCCCTGACCTACAATGAGCAGTTCTTC. Protein: CASSPGALTYNEQFF.

The chain links TRBV10-2 to TRBJ2-2; D is unresolved. This CDR3 comprises 15 residues. Per the germline V gene, CDR1 is WSHSY and CDR2 is SAAADI. V was clipped by 0 bases and J by 1 base, with 6 bases between them. CDR3 sequence: CASSESAQNTGELFF. Here the CDR3 DNA reads TGCGCCAGCAGTGAGTCGGCCCAGAACACCGGGGAGCTGTTTTTT.